This T cell receptor (beta chain) derives from a study of vaccination effects on CD4 cells after COVID-19. Study-wide background: Everyone in the study got two shots of either the BNT162b2 or mRNA-1273 vaccine.

This clone has a handful of counts. Antigen: not known. This CDR3 is 15 amino acids long. V was cut by 6 bases and J by 4 bases, with 19 bases left in between. Germline V lookup: CDR1 MNHEY, CDR2 SMNVEV (reference sequence). Ahead of sequencing, the ViraFEST assay grew antigen-specific CD4+ T cells using viral peptide pools. Isolating CD4+ T cells followed approximately 10 days of culture. According to PCR results, the person was infected with SARS-CoV-2 between March and December 2020. Roughly 1.9 million PBMC were placed in each well, which was supplemented with approximately 9.2 IU/ml IL-2 and around 10 ug/ml peptides. HIV-1 Nef peptides, pooled, formed the negative control culture. Data came from immunoSEQ multiplex PCR; TCRdb stores just in-frame clones and leaves some out. The repertoire has 60,000 to 75,000 clones, roughly two thirds of them found once; the top ten carry over 4.5%. General study points: After vaccination, spike-reactive clones in convalescents were mostly new vaccine-induced clones.

The TCR sequence derives from a human donor who had a prior SARS-CoV-2 infection. The material sequenced was CD4+ T cells from PBMCs cultured with HIV peptides, taken before COVID-19 vaccination. Indicated subset: HIV-1 Nef peptide pool negative control/reference culture. The rearrangement links TRBV27 to TRBJ2-7; perhaps D is TRBD1 or TRBD2 (6 bases each). The CDR3 DNA follows: TGTGCCAGCAGCCCGGGGGCCCGGTCCCTATACGAGCAGTACTTC. Protein: CASSPGARSLYEQYF.